Below are 2 T cell receptor beta chains sequenced from a single sample in a study of shared clonotypes between healthy human individuals. Some clones are missing from TCRdb's copy, which holds only in-frame ones; the method was immunoSEQ multiplex PCR. The table shows roughly 2 million clones, with less than 95% occurring only once. The naive CD8 population came from CD45RO-negative cells selected for CCR7, without terminally differentiated effector memory CD45RA+ cells. The sample consisted of naive CD8+ T cells sorted from blood. Receptors originate from a man aged 18 to 29 in good health.

CDR3 residues: CASSEGNQFF. For the CDR3, the DNA is TGTGCCAGCAGTGAGGGAAACCAGTTCTTC. V gene TRBV28 combines with J gene TRBJ2-1, with a possible D match to TRBD2 (5 bases). The germline gives CDR1 MDHEN, CDR2 SYDVKM. V was trimmed by 5 bases and J by 13 bases, leaving 9 bases between them. CDR3 length equals 10 residues. Full variable domain (remainder filled in from reference TRBV28 and TRBJ2-1): DVKVTQSSRYLVKRTGEKVFLECVQDMDHENMFWYRQDPGLGLRLIYFSYDVKMKEKGDIPEGYSVSREKKERFSLILESASTNQTSMYLCASSEGNQFFGPGTRLTVL.

The chain employs TRBV16 and TRBJ1-1; 9 positions match TRBD1. V was clipped by 4 bases and J by 3 bases; unmatched bases: 6. The CDR3 loop spans 15 amino acids. Germline CDR1 and CDR2: KGHSY and FQNENV. CDR3 region: CASSPGTGRYTEAFF. The CDR3 nucleotides read TGTGCCAGCAGCCCGGGGACAGGGAGGTACACTGAAGCTTTCTTT.